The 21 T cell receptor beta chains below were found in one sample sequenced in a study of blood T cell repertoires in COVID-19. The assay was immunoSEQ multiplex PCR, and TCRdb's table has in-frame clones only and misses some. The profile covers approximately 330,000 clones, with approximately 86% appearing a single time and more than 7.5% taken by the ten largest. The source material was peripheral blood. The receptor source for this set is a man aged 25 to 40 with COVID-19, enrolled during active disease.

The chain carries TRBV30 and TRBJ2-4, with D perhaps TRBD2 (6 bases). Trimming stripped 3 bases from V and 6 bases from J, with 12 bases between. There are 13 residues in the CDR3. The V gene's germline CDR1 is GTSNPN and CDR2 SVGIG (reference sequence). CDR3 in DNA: TGTGCCTGGAGCCCCGCGGGACGAAACATTCAGTACTTC. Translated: CAWSPAGRNIQYF.

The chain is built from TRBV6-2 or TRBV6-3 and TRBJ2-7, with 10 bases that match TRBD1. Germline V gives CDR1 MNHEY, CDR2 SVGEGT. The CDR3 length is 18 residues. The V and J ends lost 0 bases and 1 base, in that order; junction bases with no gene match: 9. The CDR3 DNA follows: TGTGCCAGCAGTTACTCGACCGGGACAGGGGATCGTTCCTACGAGCAGTACTTC. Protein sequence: CASSYSTGTGDRSYEQYF.

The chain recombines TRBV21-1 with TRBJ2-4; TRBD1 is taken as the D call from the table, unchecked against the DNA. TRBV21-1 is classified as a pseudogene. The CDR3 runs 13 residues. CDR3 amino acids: CASSKAGAGIQYF. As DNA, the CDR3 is TGTGCCAGCAGCAAAGCTGGGGCCGGCATTCAGTACTTC.

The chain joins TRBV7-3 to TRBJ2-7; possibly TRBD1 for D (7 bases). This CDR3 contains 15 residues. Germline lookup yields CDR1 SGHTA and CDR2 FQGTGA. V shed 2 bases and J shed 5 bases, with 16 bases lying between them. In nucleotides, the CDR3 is TGTGCCAGCAGCTTAGGGCCAGGGGGACTCAACGAGCAGTACTTC. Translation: CASSLGPGGLNEQYF.

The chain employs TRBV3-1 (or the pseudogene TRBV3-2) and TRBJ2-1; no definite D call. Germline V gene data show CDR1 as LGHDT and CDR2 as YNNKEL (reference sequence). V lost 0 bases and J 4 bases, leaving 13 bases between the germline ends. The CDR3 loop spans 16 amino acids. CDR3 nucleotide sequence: TGTGCCAGCAGCCAAGATCACGGTAGCAGTTACAATGAGCAGTTCTTC. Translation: CASSQDHGSSYNEQFF.

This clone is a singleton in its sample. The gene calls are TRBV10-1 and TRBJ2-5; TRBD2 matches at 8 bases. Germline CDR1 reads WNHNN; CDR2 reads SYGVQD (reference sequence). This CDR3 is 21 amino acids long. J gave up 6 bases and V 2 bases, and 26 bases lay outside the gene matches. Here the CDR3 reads CASSEDEWGTSINGGRKTQYF. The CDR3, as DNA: TGCGCCAGCAGTGAGGACGAATGGGGGACTAGTATTAACGGGGGTAGGAAGACCCAGTACTTC.

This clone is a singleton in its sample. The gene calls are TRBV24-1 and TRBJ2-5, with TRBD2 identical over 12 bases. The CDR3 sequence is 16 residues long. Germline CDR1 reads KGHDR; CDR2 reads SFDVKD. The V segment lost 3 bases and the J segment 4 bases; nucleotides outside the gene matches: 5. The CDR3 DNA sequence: TGTGCCACCAGTGATCCTCGACTAGCGGGAGTAGAGACCCAGTACTTC. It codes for CATSDPRLAGVETQYF.

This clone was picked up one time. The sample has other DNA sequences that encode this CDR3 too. The CDR3 DNA is TGTGCCAGCAGTTTGGACAGGGGGAATCAGCCCCAGCATTTT. Protein: CASSLDRGNQPQHF. The rearrangement links TRBV7-2 to TRBJ1-5; 10 bases map to TRBD1. This CDR3 is built from 14 residues. Trimming at V came to 6 bases and at J to 4 bases, leaving 3 bases not matched to a gene. From germline, CDR1 is SGHTA and CDR2 FQGNSA. Supplemented by reference TRBV7-2 and TRBJ1-5, the full variable domain reads GAGVSQSPSNKVTEKGKDVELRCDPISGHTALYWYRQSLGQGLEFLIYFQGNSAPDKSGLPSDRFSAERTGGSVSTLTIQRTQQEDSAVYLCASSLDRGNQPQHFGDGTRLSIL.

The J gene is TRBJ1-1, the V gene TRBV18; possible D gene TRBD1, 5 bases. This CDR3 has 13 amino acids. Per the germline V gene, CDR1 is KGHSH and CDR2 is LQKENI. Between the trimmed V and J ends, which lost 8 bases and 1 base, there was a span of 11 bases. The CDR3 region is CASHVGQNTEAFF. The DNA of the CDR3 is TGTGCCAGCCATGTTGGACAGAACACTGAAGCTTTCTTT.

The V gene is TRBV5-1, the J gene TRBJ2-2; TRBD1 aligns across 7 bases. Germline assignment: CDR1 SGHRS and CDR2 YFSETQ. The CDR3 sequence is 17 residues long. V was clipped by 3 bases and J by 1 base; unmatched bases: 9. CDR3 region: CASSSVGTGENTGELFF. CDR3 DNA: TGCGCCAGCAGCTCGGTGGGTACAGGGGAGAACACCGGGGAGCTGTTTTTT.

The CDR3 spells CAQMVSAGRNEKLFF. In nucleotides, the CDR3 is TGTGCCCAGATGGTCTCCGCGGGGAGAAATGAAAAACTGTTTTTT. V is TRBV5-6 and J is TRBJ1-4; D gene uncertain. The CDR3 has 15 residues. Looked up from germline, CDR1 is SGHDT and CDR2 is YYEEEE. Deletions cut 10 bases from V and 5 bases from J, with 21 bases between.

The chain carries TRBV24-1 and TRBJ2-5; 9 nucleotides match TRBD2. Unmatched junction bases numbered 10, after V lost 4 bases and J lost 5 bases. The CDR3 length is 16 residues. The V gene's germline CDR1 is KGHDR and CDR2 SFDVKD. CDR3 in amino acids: CATSEVGRGGRETQYF. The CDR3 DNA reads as TGTGCCACCAGTGAAGTAGGGCGGGGGGGCCGCGAGACCCAGTACTTC.

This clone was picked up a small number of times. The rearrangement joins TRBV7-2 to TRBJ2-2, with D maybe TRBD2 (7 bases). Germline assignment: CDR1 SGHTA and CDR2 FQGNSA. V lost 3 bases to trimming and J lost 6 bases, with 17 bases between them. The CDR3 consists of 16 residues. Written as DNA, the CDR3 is TGTGCCAGCAGCTTCTCTCGGGGGGCGATTTCCGGGGAGCTGTTTTTT. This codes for CASSFSRGAISGELFF.

This CDR3 reads CASSLASYSGANVLTF. Here the CDR3 DNA reads TGTGCCAGCAGCTTAGCCTCGTACTCTGGGGCCAACGTCCTGACTTTC. V and J are TRBV7-6 and TRBJ2-6, with unresolved D. V lost 0 bases and J 0 bases, leaving 6 bases between the germline ends. This CDR3 contains 16 residues. In germline, CDR1 is SGHVS, CDR2 FNYEAQ.

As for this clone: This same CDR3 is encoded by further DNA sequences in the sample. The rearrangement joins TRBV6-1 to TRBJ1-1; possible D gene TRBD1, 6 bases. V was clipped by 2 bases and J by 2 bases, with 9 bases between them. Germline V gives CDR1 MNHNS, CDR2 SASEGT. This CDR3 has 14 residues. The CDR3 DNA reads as TGTGCCAGCAGTGAACGCAGGGGAAACACTGAAGCTTTCTTT. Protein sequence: CASSERRGNTEAFF.

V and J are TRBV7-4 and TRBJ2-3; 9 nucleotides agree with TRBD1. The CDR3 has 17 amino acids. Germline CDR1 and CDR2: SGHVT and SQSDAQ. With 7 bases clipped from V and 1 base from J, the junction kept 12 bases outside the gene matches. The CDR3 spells CASTPWTGEFGTDTQYF. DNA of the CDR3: TGTGCCAGCACCCCATGGACAGGGGAATTCGGCACAGATACGCAGTATTTT.

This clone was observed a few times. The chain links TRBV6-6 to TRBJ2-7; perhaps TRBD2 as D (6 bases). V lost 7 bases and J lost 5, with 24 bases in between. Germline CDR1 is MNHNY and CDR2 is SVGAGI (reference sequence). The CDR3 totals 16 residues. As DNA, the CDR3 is TGTGCCAGCACTTCAGGAGGGACCTTAAGGGCTAACGAGCAGTACTTC. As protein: CASTSGGTLRANEQYF.

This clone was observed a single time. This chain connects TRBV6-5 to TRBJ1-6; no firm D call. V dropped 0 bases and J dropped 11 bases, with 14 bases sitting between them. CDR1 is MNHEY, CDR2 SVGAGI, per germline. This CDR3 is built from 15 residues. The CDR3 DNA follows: TGTGCCAGCAGTTACTCTCGTTACCCTGCGGCACCCCTCCACTTT. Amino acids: CASSYSRYPAAPLHF.

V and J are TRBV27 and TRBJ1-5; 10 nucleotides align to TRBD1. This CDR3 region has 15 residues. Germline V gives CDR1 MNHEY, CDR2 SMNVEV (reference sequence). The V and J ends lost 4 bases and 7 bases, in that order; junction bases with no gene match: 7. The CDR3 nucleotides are TGTGCCAGCAGTTCCCCCGGGACAGGGGTCCAGCCCCAGCATTTT. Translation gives CASSSPGTGVQPQHF.

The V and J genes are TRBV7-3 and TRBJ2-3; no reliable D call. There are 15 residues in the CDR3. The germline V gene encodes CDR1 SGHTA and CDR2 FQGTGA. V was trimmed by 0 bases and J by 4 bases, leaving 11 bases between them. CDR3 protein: CASSLTYVLSDTQYF. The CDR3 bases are TGTGCCAGCAGCTTAACGTATGTGCTATCAGATACGCAGTATTTT.

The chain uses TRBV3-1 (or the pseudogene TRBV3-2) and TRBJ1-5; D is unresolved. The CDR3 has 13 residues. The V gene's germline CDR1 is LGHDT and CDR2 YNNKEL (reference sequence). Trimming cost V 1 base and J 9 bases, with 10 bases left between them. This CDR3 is CASSQGERGPQHF. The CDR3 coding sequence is TGTGCCAGCAGCCAAGGCGAGAGAGGGCCCCAGCATTTT.